The present T cell receptor beta chain was sequenced within a study of regulatory and conventional T cells in RAG deficiency. Study results and limitations: Patient subsets had shorter CDR3s; Omenn Treg-Tconv overlap exceeded 80%. Shannon entropy fell and Simpson indices rose in RAG-deficient patients. Omenn syndrome and CID/AS patients had around 100-fold fewer unique Treg TCR beta sequences, versus around 10-fold elsewhere. Omenn CD25-high CD127-low cells may be activated cells, not true Tregs.

The CDR3 loop spans 16 amino acids. The V and J ends lost 5 bases and 6 bases respectively, with 17 bases between them. Germline lookup yields CDR1 SGHVS and CDR2 FQNEAQ. Comments on this clone: Its antigen remains unidentified.

The sorted conventional CD4+ T cells were CD25-low and CD127-high, with genomic DNA sequenced. This table comes from immunoSEQ multiplex PCR, and its TCRdb copy is limited to in-frame clones, with some not included. This table has roughly 35,000 clones, about 75% appearing once. The sample was also reused in another study, on regulatory T cells. Per that study: Amplification used 52 TRBV primers and 13 TRBJ primers.

This TCR came from a human donor in good health. This chain uses TRBV7-8 with TRBJ1-6; the D gene is possibly TRBD1 (5 bases). The sequenced sample consisted of CD4+ effector T cells sorted from blood. In DNA, the CDR3 is TGTGCCAGCAGCCTAATGAACTGGGGGGGTAATTCACCCCTCCACTTT. It is translated as CASSLMNWGGNSPLHF.